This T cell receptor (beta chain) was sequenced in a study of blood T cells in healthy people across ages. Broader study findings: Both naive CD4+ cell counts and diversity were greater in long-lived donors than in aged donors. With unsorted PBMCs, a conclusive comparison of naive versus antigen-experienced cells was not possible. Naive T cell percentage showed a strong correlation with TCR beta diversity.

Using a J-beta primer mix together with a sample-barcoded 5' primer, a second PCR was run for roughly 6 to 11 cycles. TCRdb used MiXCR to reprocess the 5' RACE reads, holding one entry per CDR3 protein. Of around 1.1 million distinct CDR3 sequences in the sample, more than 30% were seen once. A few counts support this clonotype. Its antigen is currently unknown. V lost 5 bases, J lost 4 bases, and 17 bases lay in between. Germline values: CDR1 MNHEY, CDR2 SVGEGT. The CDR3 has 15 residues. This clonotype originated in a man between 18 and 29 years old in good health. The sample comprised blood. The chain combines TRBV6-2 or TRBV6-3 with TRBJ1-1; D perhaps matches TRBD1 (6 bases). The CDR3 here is CASSLGHMSGTEAFF. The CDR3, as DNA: TGTGCCAGCAGTCTGGGACACATGAGCGGCACTGAAGCTTTCTTT.